The entry below describes one T cell receptor beta chain. Its antigen is currently unknown. The source of the sample is a study of a mutant IDH1 vaccine in newly diagnosed glioma. Study-wide context: The earlier regimen, radiotherapy, temozolomide, or both, was most often both.

Time point reported: week 47, end of study. Topical imiquimod accompanied each vaccine dose, which consisted of 300 ug of mutant IDH1 20-mer peptide. The CDR3 covers 12 residues. Looked up from germline, CDR1 is SGHRS and CDR2 is YFSETQ. V was shortened by 4 bases and J by 7 bases, with 11 bases between the two germline ends. Produced via immunoSEQ multiplex PCR; TCRdb's table is partial and in-frame only. This table holds about 94,000 clones, nearly 90% found once. This clonotype was obtained from a woman aged 45 to 65 with glioma. The starting material was PBMCs, obtained from a glioma patient whose treatment included an IDH1 peptide vaccine. The chain links TRBV5-1 to TRBJ1-1; weak D call: TRBD1 (6 bases). The CDR3 DNA is TGCGCCAGCAGCCCCGGACAGAGTGAAGCTTTCTTT. Its translation: CASSPGQSEAFF.